A selection of T cell receptor beta chains follows, all from one sample in a study of blood T cells in healthy people across ages. MiXCR, run by TCRdb on the 5' RACE reads, gives a single entry per CDR3 protein. The sample consists of over a million distinct CDR3 sequences, approximately 43% of them appearing once. The specimen sequenced was blood. These receptor sequences come from a woman aged 18-29 years in good health. Both conserved end residues are part of each CDR3. The order of the fields is clone size, J gene, V gene, D gene, CDR3 DNA, CDR3 protein. The D gene is left open where the match is weak. Some rows mark clone size as missing; the rest say once, few, many or name a class of expanded clone.

few TRBJ2-7 TRBV20-1 NA TGCAGTGCCCGAGGACCGAACTACGAGCAGTACTTC CSARGPNYEQYF
NA TRBJ2-3 TRBV9 TRBD2 TGTGCCAGCAGCATCTCAAGCGGGACTAGCGTATCAGATACGCAGTATTTT CASSISSGTSVSDTQYF
NA TRBJ2-1 TRBV29-1 NA TGCAGCGTTGAAGGGGTGGAGGGGAGCAATGAGCAGTTCTTC CSVEGVEGSNEQFF
NA TRBJ2-5 TRBV20-1 TRBD1 TGCAGTGCTAGAGACGACAGGGTTACGAAGACCCAGTACTTC CSARDDRVTKTQYF
NA TRBJ1-6 TRBV7-2 NA TGTGCCAGCAGCTTCTCCTTGGGGGCAATGGCACCCCTCCACTTT CASSFSLGAMAPLHF
NA TRBJ2-2 TRBV4-3 TRBD1 TGCGCCAGCAGCCAAAGACAGGGGGCGGTCGGGGAGCTGTTTTTT CASSQRQGAVGELFF
NA TRBJ2-5 TRBV27 NA TGTGCCAGCAGTCCCTATCGTCTAGAGACCCAGTACTTC CASSPYRLETQYF
NA TRBJ1-6 TRBV7-6 NA TGTGCCAGCAGCTTGAAGGCGGATTCACCCCTCCACTTT CASSLKADSPLHF
few TRBJ2-1 TRBV27 NA TGTGCCAGCAGTTTAGGCTGGTTTAATGAGCAGTTCTTC CASSLGWFNEQFF
few TRBJ2-1 TRBV7-8 NA TGTGCCAGCAGCTTAGCGCAGGGGCCCAATGAGCAGTTCTTC CASSLAQGPNEQFF
once TRBJ2-7 TRBV20-1 NA TGCAGTGCAATAGCGCATTCCTACAATGAGCAGTACTTC CSAIAHSYNEQYF
few TRBJ2-1 TRBV29-1 NA TGCAGCGTCGCCGGGACTTCGAAAAGCTCCTACAATGAGCAGTTCTTC CSVAGTSKSSYNEQFF
NA TRBJ2-5 TRBV3-1 NA TGTGCCAGCAGCCAAGGCGGCTTAAGGGGAGAGACCCAGTACTTC CASSQGGLRGETQYF
NA TRBJ2-1 TRBV20-1 NA TGCAGTGCTAGAGATGGCCCCAGCTCCTACAATGAGCAGTTCTTC CSARDGPSSYNEQFF
NA TRBJ1-2 TRBV7-2 NA TGTGCCAGCAGCGATGACTTTAACTATGGCTACACCTTC CASSDDFNYGYTF
NA TRBJ2-6 TRBV7-2 NA TGTGCCAGCAGCTTAGTGCTGACCAACGTCCTGACTTTC CASSLVLTNVLTF
NA TRBJ1-1 TRBV4-2 TRBD1 TGTGCCAGCAGCCAAGCGAGTGGGGACAGGAACACTGAAGCTTTCTTT CASSQASGDRNTEAFF
few TRBJ1-1 TRBV6-1 NA TGTGCCAGCAGTCCCATGGACGGATCGGGGACTGAAGCTTTCTTT CASSPMDGSGTEAFF
NA TRBJ2-7 TRBV25-1 NA TGTGCCACTTCGGACAGAAGCTCCTACGAGCAGTACTTC CATSDRSSYEQYF
NA TRBJ2-5 TRBV7-2 TRBD2 TGTGCCAGCAGCTTAGGCTTACTAGCGGGGGGGCCCCAACAAGAGACCCAGTACTTC CASSLGLLAGGPQQETQYF
few TRBJ1-2 TRBV15 NA TGTGCCACCAGCAGAGATGAGGGGTACTATGGCTACACCTTC CATSRDEGYYGYTF
NA TRBJ2-3 TRBV20-1 TRBD2 TGCAGTGCTTCCCGAGCGGGGAGCACAGATACGCAGTATTTT CSASRAGSTDTQYF
few TRBJ1-5 TRBV18 NA TGTGCCAGCTCACCACGATTGGGGCGCCAGCCCCAGCATTTT CASSPRLGRQPQHF
NA TRBJ1-2 TRBV6-1 NA TGTGCCAGCGGGGGAGGACTGAACTATGGCTACACCTTC CASGGGLNYGYTF
NA TRBJ2-3 TRBV7-9 NA TGTGCTACAGCTTTTCACACAGATACGCAGTATTTT CATAFHTDTQYF
NA TRBJ2-7 TRBV12-3/TRBV12-4 NA TGTGCCAGCAGTAGGGAGCGGGCACCACCCTACGAGCAGTACTTC CASSRERAPPYEQYF
NA TRBJ2-7 TRBV6-1 NA TGTGCCAGCAGTGAACTGCCCGGGAACCTCTACGAGCAGTACTTC CASSELPGNLYEQYF
NA TRBJ2-1 TRBV29-1 NA TGCAGCGTTGACGGCGGGGGCCTTATATGGAATGAGCAGTTCTTC CSVDGGGLIWNEQFF
NA TRBJ2-1 TRBV24-1 TRBD2 TGTGCCACCAGTGATAAGCTAGCGGGAGATACTGAGCAGTTCTTC CATSDKLAGDTEQFF
NA TRBJ2-1 TRBV6-5 NA TGTGCCAGCAGTTACGAAACTAGAAAGTTCTTC CASSYETRKFF
few TRBJ1-2 TRBV15 NA TGTGCCACCAGTGAGGCGGGCTATGGCTACACCTTC CATSEAGYGYTF
NA TRBJ1-1 TRBV4-1 TRBD1 TGCGCCAGCAGCCAAAGGACAGGGGGGAGGTACACTGAAGCTTTCTTT CASSQRTGGRYTEAFF
NA TRBJ2-7 TRBV4-1 TRBD2 TGCGCCAGCAGCCGATTCTCTAGCGGGAGATTACACTACGAGCAGTACTTC CASSRFSSGRLHYEQYF
NA TRBJ1-1 TRBV4-1 NA TGCGCCAGCAGCCAAGAATCGCTGACCACTGAAGCTTTCTTT CASSQESLTTEAFF
NA TRBJ2-1 TRBV20-1 NA TGCAGTGCTAAAGCCGGACGAGCGGCTGACAATGAGCAGTTCTTC CSAKAGRAADNEQFF
NA TRBJ2-1 TRBV6-2/TRBV6-3 NA TGTGCCAGCATGGGGGTAAGGGAGTTCTTC CASMGVREFF
few TRBJ2-7 TRBV12-5 TRBD1 TGTGCTAGTGGATCCGGGACAGGGGTCGACGAGCAGTACTTC CASGSGTGVDEQYF
NA TRBJ1-1 TRBV20-1 NA TGCAGTGCCCAAAGGCTACCGAACACTGAAGCTTTCTTT CSAQRLPNTEAFF
once TRBJ2-3 TRBV9 TRBD2 TGTGCCAGCAGCGTAGATATCAGCGGGGGCACAGATACGCAGTATTTT CASSVDISGGTDTQYF
few TRBJ2-1 TRBV11-1 TRBD2 TGTGCCAGCAGCACAAGCGGGAGGGCCATACGGGTTCAGTTCTTC CASSTSGRAIRVQFF
NA TRBJ1-4 TRBV6-5 NA TGTGCCAGCAGCGACGGGGGCGCAGCACGTGAAAAACTGTTTTTT CASSDGGAAREKLFF
NA TRBJ2-7 TRBV24-1 TRBD2 TGTGCCACCAGTGACCTGGGACTAGCGGGGCCATCCTACAGTGAGCAGTACTTC CATSDLGLAGPSYSEQYF
few TRBJ2-6 TRBV5-1 TRBD1 TGCGCCAGCAGGACAGGGTCTGGGGCCAACGTCCTGACTTTC CASRTGSGANVLTF
NA TRBJ2-2 TRBV13 NA TGTGCCAGCAGCCAGGGCCGGAAGAACACCGGGGAGCTGTTTTTT CASSQGRKNTGELFF
NA TRBJ2-7 TRBV12-3/TRBV12-4 TRBD1 TGTGCCAGCAGTTTAAGGGGGACAGTCAGGGACGAGCAGTACTTC CASSLRGTVRDEQYF
NA TRBJ1-2 TRBV5-1 NA TGCGCCAGCAGCTCCTATCAGACTACAGGAGACAACTATGGCTACACCTTC CASSSYQTTGDNYGYTF
NA TRBJ2-5 TRBV18 NA TGTGCCAGCTCACCGGTCGGATCGGCGGAGACCCAGTACTTC CASSPVGSAETQYF
NA TRBJ2-1 TRBV10-3 NA TGTGCCATCGGGCAGTGGAAAACCGGGGATGAGCAGTTCTTC CAIGQWKTGDEQFF
NA TRBJ2-1 TRBV20-1 TRBD2 TGCAGTGCGGATGACGTAGCGGGGCGCAATGAGCAGTTCTTC CSADDVAGRNEQFF
NA TRBJ1-1 TRBV6-5 NA TGTGCCAGCAGTTACACTGCCGTGAACGAAGCTTTCTTT CASSYTAVNEAFF
NA TRBJ2-2 TRBV6-5 TRBD1 TGTGCCAGCAGTCCTAGGACAGGGGGCCCCACCGGGGAGCTGTTTTTT CASSPRTGGPTGELFF
NA TRBJ2-5 TRBV20-1 TRBD2 TGCAGTGCAACTGGGACTAGCGGAGAGACCCAGTACTTC CSATGTSGETQYF